Sequencing of this T cell receptor beta chain was carried out in a study of T cell repertoires in cytomegalovirus infection. Whole-study context: CMV epitopes in the study were HLA-C-restricted (recently identified) and HLA-B-restricted (well studied). Through public TCR beta signatures, both CMV infection and matching HLA type were indicated.

This clonotype was picked up many times. Its specificity is not known. V lost 3 bases to trimming and J lost 7 bases, with 6 bases between them. Germline V lookup: CDR1 SEHNR, CDR2 FQNEAQ (reference sequence). The CDR3 consists of 11 residues. From the reads, TCRdb called clonotypes with MiXCR, one entry per CDR3 protein. The sample includes approximately 270,000 distinct CDR3 sequences, around 20% seen only once; the top ten take approximately 19%. V and J are TRBV7-9 and TRBJ2-5; D not resolved. Sequenced material: cultured PBMCs, taken from culture after CMV antigen stimulation. The receptor was derived from a human donor in good health (CMV status not recorded). Some clones in this sample may be carry-over from other donors' samples. CDR3 sequence (DNA): TGTGCCAGCAGCTTCGGTGTGACCCAGTACTTC. As protein: CASSFGVTQYF.